Reported below is one T cell receptor beta chain. V gave up 5 bases and J gave up 7 bases; unmatched junction bases: 9. CDR1 and CDR2 (germline): SEHNR, FQNEAQ (reference sequence). CDR3 length equals 15 residues. Libraries were prepared by immunoSEQ multiplex PCR; TCRdb keeps only in-frame clonotypes and omits some of them. The sample records over 450,000 clones, 75% to 90% being singletons. This sample was taken from a study of blood T cell repertoires in COVID-19. Study-level information: Whether acute or convalescent, the COVID-19 samples came from the United States, Italy and Spain.

The sequence was collected from a man aged 18-30 years with COVID-19, enrolled during active disease. The material sequenced was peripheral blood. The V call is TRBV7-9, the J call TRBJ1-2, with 11 bases that match TRBD1. The CDR3 bases are TGTGCCAGCAGCAGGGAAGGACAGGGGGCATTTGGCTACACCTTC. This codes for CASSREGQGAFGYTF.